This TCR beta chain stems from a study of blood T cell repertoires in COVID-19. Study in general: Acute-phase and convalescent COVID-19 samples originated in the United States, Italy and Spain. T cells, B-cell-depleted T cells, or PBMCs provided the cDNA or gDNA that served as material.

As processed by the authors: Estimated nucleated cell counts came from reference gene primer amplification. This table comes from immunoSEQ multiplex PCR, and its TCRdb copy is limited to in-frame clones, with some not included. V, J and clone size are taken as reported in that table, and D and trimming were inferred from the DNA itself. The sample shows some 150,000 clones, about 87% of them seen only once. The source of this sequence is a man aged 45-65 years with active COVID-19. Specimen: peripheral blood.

The CDR3, as DNA: TGTGCCAGCAGCTTGGCCGACTACCGTGATACGCAGTATTTT. Encoded protein: CASSLADYRDTQYF. The chain has TRBV5-4 and TRBJ2-3, with a weak D call TRBD2 (5 bases). Looked up from germline, CDR1 is SGHNT and CDR2 is YYREEE (reference sequence). This CDR3 contains 14 residues. The V end was cut by 0 bases, the J end by 6 bases, with 11 bases between.